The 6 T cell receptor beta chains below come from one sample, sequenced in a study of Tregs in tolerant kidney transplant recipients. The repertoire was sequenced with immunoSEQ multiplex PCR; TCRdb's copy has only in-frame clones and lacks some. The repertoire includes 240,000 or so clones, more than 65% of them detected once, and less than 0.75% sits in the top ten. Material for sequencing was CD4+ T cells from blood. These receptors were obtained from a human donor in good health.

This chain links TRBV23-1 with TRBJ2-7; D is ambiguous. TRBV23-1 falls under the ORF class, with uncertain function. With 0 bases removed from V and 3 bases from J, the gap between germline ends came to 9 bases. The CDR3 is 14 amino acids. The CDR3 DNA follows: TGCGCCAGCAGTCAATCGGAGACCTACTACGAGCAGTACTTC. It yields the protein CASSQSETYYEQYF.

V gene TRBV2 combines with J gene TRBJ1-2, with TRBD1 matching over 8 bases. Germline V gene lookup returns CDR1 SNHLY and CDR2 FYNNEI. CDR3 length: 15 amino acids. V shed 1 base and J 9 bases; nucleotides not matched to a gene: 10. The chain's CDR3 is CASSEGWAGGKSYTF. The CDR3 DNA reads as TGTGCCAGCAGTGAAGGATGGGCAGGGGGCAAGAGCTACACCTTC.

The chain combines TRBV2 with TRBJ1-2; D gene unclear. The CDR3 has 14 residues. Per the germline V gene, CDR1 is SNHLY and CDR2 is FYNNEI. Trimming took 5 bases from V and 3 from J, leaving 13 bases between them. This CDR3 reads CASSKDYGDYGYTF. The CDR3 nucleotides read TGTGCCAGCAGTAAGGATTACGGCGACTATGGCTACACCTTC.

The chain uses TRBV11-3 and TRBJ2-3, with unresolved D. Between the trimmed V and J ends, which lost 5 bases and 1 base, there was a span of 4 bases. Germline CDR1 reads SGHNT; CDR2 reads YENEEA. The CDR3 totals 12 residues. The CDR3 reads CASSPGTDTQYF. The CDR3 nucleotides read TGTGCCAGCAGCCCTGGCACAGATACGCAGTATTTT.

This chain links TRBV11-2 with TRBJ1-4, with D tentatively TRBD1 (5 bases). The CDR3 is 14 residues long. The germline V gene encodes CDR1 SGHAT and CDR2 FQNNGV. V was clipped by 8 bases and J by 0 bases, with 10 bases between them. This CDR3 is CASGAGSTNEKLFF. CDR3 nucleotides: TGTGCCAGCGGGGCAGGTTCAACTAATGAAAAACTGTTTTTT.

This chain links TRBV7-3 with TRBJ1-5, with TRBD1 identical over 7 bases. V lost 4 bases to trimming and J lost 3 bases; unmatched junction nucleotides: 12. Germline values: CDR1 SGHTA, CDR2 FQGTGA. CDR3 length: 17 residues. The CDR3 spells CASSYTGWGQINQPQHF. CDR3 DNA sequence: TGTGCCAGCAGCTACACCGGATGGGGACAGATCAATCAGCCCCAGCATTTT.